This TCR beta chain was sequenced during a study of blood T cells in healthy people across ages. Together with a sample-barcoded 5' primer, a J-beta primer mix was included in a second PCR lasting roughly 6 to 12 cycles. TCRdb independently ran MiXCR on the 5' RACE reads; one entry per CDR3 protein. The table includes around 1.5 million distinct CDR3 sequences, approximately 32% detected once. This clonotype was counted a few times. Its antigen is as yet unknown. The CDR3 contains 16 residues. The V gene's germline CDR1 is SGDLS and CDR2 YYNGEE. With 0 bases clipped from V and 0 bases from J, the junction kept 4 bases outside the gene matches. The study's findings and limits: Observed TCR beta diversity per million T cells went down as age went up. This fall followed a roughly linear course with age.

Sequenced input: blood. V gene TRBV9 combines with J gene TRBJ2-3, with 7 nucleotides matching TRBD2. This receptor was taken from a woman aged 25 to 45 in good health. The CDR3 sequence is CASSVEGGSSTDTQYF. CDR3 nucleotides: TGTGCCAGCAGCGTAGAGGGAGGGAGTAGCACAGATACGCAGTATTTT.